Sequencing of this TCR beta chain was carried out in a study of cytomegalovirus exposure and HLA in healthy donors. General study points: At a 0.05 false discovery rate, a later analysis found over 15,000 TCR beta sequences to be associated with HLA alleles. Most sequenced TCRs were rare (though some public TCRs occurred in many donors).

Primers included in the PCR were 60 Vbeta and 13 Jbeta primers. The protocol was immunoSEQ multiplex PCR, while the TCRdb copy is restricted to in-frame clones and leaves out a portion. This sample has about 130,000 clones; under 85% occur once, and the top ten carry more than 1.5%. Nominally healthy donors provided the samples, though records likely missed some immune exposures. Concerning this clone: The antigen is undetermined.

Germline-derived CDR1 and CDR2 are MGHRA and YSYEKL. This CDR3 region has 14 residues. With 4 bases removed from V and 0 bases from J, the gap between germline ends came to 9 bases. Sequenced: PBMCs. This sequence originates from a boy aged 10-17 years in good health and CMV-seronegative. The genes are TRBV4-1 and TRBJ2-5; TRBD2 is a possible D gene (6 bases). This chain's CDR3 is CASSPRDYQETQYF. CDR3 in DNA: TGCGCCAGCAGCCCCCGGGACTACCAAGAGACCCAGTACTTC.